The 29 T cell receptor beta chains below come from one sample, sequenced in a study of cytomegalovirus exposure and HLA in healthy donors. Produced via immunoSEQ multiplex PCR; TCRdb's table is partial and in-frame only. The sample yields 150,000 to 180,000 clones, 86% seen once. Sequenced sample: PBMCs. These receptor sequences come from a human donor in good health.

This clone was detected once. The J gene is TRBJ2-1, the V gene TRBV9; D remains ambiguous. Per the germline V gene, CDR1 is SGDLS and CDR2 is YYNGEE. The V gene lost 4 bases and the J gene lost 0 bases, with 17 bases spanning the gap. The CDR3 is 17 amino acids. CDR3 protein: CASSPHWAVSSYNEQFF. The CDR3 DNA reads as TGTGCCAGCAGCCCTCATTGGGCTGTTAGCTCCTACAATGAGCAGTTCTTC.

The DNA for the CDR3 is TGTGCCAGCAGTGAAAACGGGGAAAGAACTGAAGCTTTCTTT. Translated, it gives CASSENGERTEAFF. The chain employs TRBV25-1 and TRBJ1-1; D is unresolved. The CDR3 is 14 amino acids. V was trimmed by 2 bases and J by 5 bases, leaving 12 bases between them. Germline V lookup: CDR1 MGHDK, CDR2 SYGVNS.

This clone was detected only once. The chain recombines TRBV10-1 with TRBJ2-7; 11 nucleotides align to TRBD1. The germline V gene encodes CDR1 WNHNN and CDR2 SYGVQD (reference sequence). This CDR3 is built from 16 residues. V shed 0 bases and J 3 bases; nucleotides not matched to a gene: 4. CDR3 sequence (DNA): TGCGCCAGCAGTGAGTCTCCGGGACAGGGGGGCTACGAGCAGTACTTC. Amino acid sequence: CASSESPGQGGYEQYF.

The rearrangement uses TRBV18 and TRBJ2-2; 10 bases are shared with TRBD2. The CDR3 length is 18 residues. The V gene's germline CDR1 is KGHSH and CDR2 LQKENI. With V trimmed by 4 bases and J by 3 bases, 11 bases remained unmatched. CDR3 protein: CASSLNLKAGGDTGELFF. CDR3 sequence (DNA): TGTGCCAGCTCACTAAACCTCAAAGCGGGAGGGGACACCGGGGAGCTGTTTTTT.

This chain links TRBV19 with TRBJ2-1; the match to TRBD2 covers 9 bases. CDR3 length: 18 residues. Germline CDR1 is LNHDA and CDR2 is SQIVND (reference sequence). The V and J ends lost 5 bases and 7 bases, in that order; junction bases with no gene match: 18. This CDR3 is CASSPIRASGISGNEQFF. The CDR3 DNA is TGTGCCAGTAGTCCCATCCGGGCTAGCGGGATATCAGGGAATGAGCAGTTCTTC.

In DNA, the CDR3 is TGCGCCAGCAGCTTGGGACAGGGGGCGCAGATGGGGGGCTACACCTTC. Encoded protein: CASSLGQGAQMGGYTF. The rearrangement joins TRBV5-1 to TRBJ1-2, with 10 nucleotides matching TRBD1. The CDR3 is made up of 16 amino acids. The germline gives CDR1 SGHRS, CDR2 YFSETQ. J gave up 8 bases and V 0 bases, and 10 bases lay outside the gene matches.

The table lists this clone with a few counts. The chain carries TRBV20-1 and TRBJ2-1; perhaps TRBD1 as D (5 bases). Trimming cost V 6 bases and J 12 bases, with 9 bases left between them. The CDR3 sequence is 9 residues long. CDR1 and CDR2 from the germline V gene are DFQATT and SNEGSKA (reference sequence). The CDR3 region is CSAGAGQFF. The CDR3 DNA is TGCAGTGCAGGGGCCGGGCAGTTCTTC.

CDR3 protein: CASSQEVAGGSTDTQYF. CDR3 DNA sequence: TGTGCCAGCAGCCAAGAAGTAGCAGGGGGTAGCACAGATACGCAGTATTTT. The chain combines TRBV4-2 with TRBJ2-3; 7 bases line up with TRBD1. CDR3 length: 17 residues. V lost 0 bases to trimming and J lost 0 bases; unmatched junction nucleotides: 6. The germline V gene encodes CDR1 LGHNA and CDR2 YNFKEQ.

V and J are TRBV10-3 and TRBJ2-7, with D perhaps TRBD2 (6 bases). The CDR3 runs to 14 residues. V was shortened by 3 bases and J by 5 bases, with 14 bases between the two germline ends. Per germline, CDR1 ENHRY and CDR2 SYGVKD. The CDR3 DNA reads as TGTGCCATCAGTGAATGGCTAGCGACTGACGAGCAGTACTTC. Translated, it gives CAISEWLATDEQYF.

V usage is TRBV27 and J usage is TRBJ2-5, with TRBD1 matching 9 bases. The CDR3 consists of 14 residues. Germline CDR1 reads MNHEY; CDR2 reads SMNVEV (reference sequence). V lost 6 bases, J lost 4 bases, and 6 bases stayed unmatched. CDR3 DNA: TGTGCCAGCAGACTACAGGGGGCACGAGAGACCCAGTACTTC. Protein sequence: CASRLQGARETQYF.

The chain carries TRBV5-1 and TRBJ1-1; D possibly corresponds to TRBD1 (5 bases). The V and J ends lost 4 bases and 0 bases respectively, with 10 bases between them. Germline values: CDR1 SGHRS, CDR2 YFSETQ. The CDR3 sequence is 14 residues long. CDR3 loop: CASSVGHLNTEAFF. CDR3 coding DNA: TGCGCCAGCAGCGTAGGACACCTGAACACTGAAGCTTTCTTT.

The chain combines TRBV28 with TRBJ2-3; D ambiguous. This CDR3 contains 12 residues. Per germline, CDR1 MDHEN and CDR2 SYDVKM. Trimming pared 3 bases from V and 3 bases from J, leaving 4 bases between. The CDR3 spells CASSFPTDTQYF. The CDR3 DNA sequence: TGTGCCAGCAGTTTTCCGACAGATACGCAGTATTTT.

The rearrangement joins TRBV2 to TRBJ1-4, with 7 bases lining up with TRBD1. The CDR3 is 14 residues long. Per germline, CDR1 SNHLY and CDR2 FYNNEI. V was pared by 5 bases and J by 2 bases, with 2 bases of the junction left unmatched. The chain's CDR3 is CASSLQGTNEKLFF. The CDR3 bases are TGTGCCAGCAGTCTACAGGGGACTAATGAAAAACTGTTTTTT.

The chain combines TRBV7-9 with TRBJ2-1; 9 nucleotides align to TRBD1. Germline CDR1 SEHNR, CDR2 FQNEAQ (reference sequence). The V gene end was trimmed by 5 bases and the J gene end by 6 bases; junction bases not matched to a gene: 8. The CDR3 is 15 residues long. The CDR3 sequence is CASSPRDRAGNEQFF. The CDR3, as DNA: TGTGCCAGCAGCCCCCGGGACAGGGCGGGCAATGAGCAGTTCTTC.

V gene TRBV6-5 combines with J gene TRBJ2-5, with D perhaps TRBD2 (5 bases). This CDR3 comprises 16 residues. CDR1 and CDR2 from the germline V gene are MNHEY and SVGAGI. V lost 4 bases and J lost 1, with 16 bases in between. CDR3 coding DNA: TGTGCCAGCAGTTTCGGACTCCCGGACTTCCAAGAGACCCAGTACTTC. This gives the protein CASSFGLPDFQETQYF.

The chain carries TRBV4-2 and TRBJ2-7, with 10 bases matching TRBD2. Trimming removed 0 bases from V and 0 bases from J; junction bases left unmatched: 17. Germline lookup yields CDR1 LGHNA and CDR2 YNFKEQ. The CDR3 covers 21 residues. CDR3 amino acids: CASSQDKVWAGTSENSYEQYF. The CDR3 nucleotides read TGTGCCAGCAGCCAAGATAAAGTCTGGGCCGGGACTAGCGAAAACTCCTACGAGCAGTACTTC.

This chain joins TRBV30 and TRBJ1-4, with D possibly TRBD1 on 6 matching bases. V lost 4 bases and J lost 3, with 9 bases in between. This CDR3 region has 13 residues. CDR1 is GTSNPN, CDR2 SVGIG, per germline (reference sequence). In nucleotides, the CDR3 is TGTGCCTGGAATCAGGGGCCTAATGAAAAACTGTTTTTT. Protein product: CAWNQGPNEKLFF.

V gene TRBV5-1 combines with J gene TRBJ2-2, with 7 bases fitting TRBD2. This CDR3 has 16 residues. V shed 0 bases and J 5 bases; nucleotides not matched to a gene: 7. CDR1 and CDR2 (germline): SGHRS, YFSETQ. The CDR3 DNA sequence: TGCGCCAGCAGCTTGGTGGCGGGAGTTTCGACCGGGGAGCTGTTTTTT. This translates into CASSLVAGVSTGELFF.

The rearrangement joins TRBV5-1 to TRBJ2-5; 7 bases map to TRBD2. The junction had 10 bases not matched to a gene; V was cut back by 0 bases and J by 11 bases. Germline V gene sequence: CDR1 SGHRS, CDR2 YFSETQ. CDR3 length: 14 residues. DNA of the CDR3: TGCGCCAGCAGCTTGGGCCCTAGCGGAGGCGAACAGTACTTC. Translation gives CASSLGPSGGEQYF.

The genes are TRBV14 and TRBJ1-4; D gene ambiguous. The germline V gene encodes CDR1 SGHDN and CDR2 FVKESK. The CDR3 has 15 residues. The ends were cut back, 5 bases at V and 0 bases at J, with 10 bases in the middle. The DNA for the CDR3 is TGTGCCAGCAGCGACCGACTAGCAACTAATGAAAAACTGTTTTTT. It is translated as CASSDRLATNEKLFF.

This chain uses TRBV5-1 with TRBJ2-1; 9 positions agree with TRBD2. V dropped 2 bases and J dropped 2; count of bases not matched to a gene: 8. The CDR3 sequence is 17 residues long. Germline CDR1 is SGHRS and CDR2 is YFSETQ. The CDR3 DNA follows: TGCGCCAGCAGCTTTTCGGCTAGCGGGAACCCCTACAATGAGCAGTTCTTC. Its protein is CASSFSASGNPYNEQFF.

The V and J genes are TRBV28 and TRBJ2-1; D not resolved. This CDR3 spans 11 amino acids. V lost 1 base to trimming and J lost 12 bases, with 7 bases between them. Per the germline V gene, CDR1 is MDHEN and CDR2 is SYDVKM. CDR3 nucleotide sequence: TGTGCCAGCAGTTTATCCGTGTCGCAGTTCTTC. Encoded protein: CASSLSVSQFF.

The chain joins TRBV6-6 to TRBJ2-2; possibly TRBD1 for D (5 bases). V was cut by 4 bases and J by 3 bases, with 9 bases left in between. Germline assignment: CDR1 MNHNY and CDR2 SVGAGI (reference sequence). The CDR3 runs to 14 residues. The CDR3 bases are TGTGCCAGCAGTTCCGTGACAGACACCGGGGAGCTGTTTTTT. Protein sequence: CASSSVTDTGELFF.

This clone showed up just a few times. This chain connects TRBV19 to TRBJ1-3, with 8 nucleotides matching TRBD1. V dropped 5 bases and J dropped 4; count of bases not matched to a gene: 7. In germline, CDR1 is LNHDA, CDR2 SQIVND (reference sequence). This CDR3 is 15 amino acids long. The CDR3 loop reads CASSPRGTGGNTIYF. Written as DNA, the CDR3 is TGTGCCAGTAGTCCGCGGGGGACAGGCGGAAACACCATATATTTT.

This chain uses TRBV14 with TRBJ1-3; D is ambiguous. Deletions cut 4 bases from V and 4 bases from J, with 11 bases between. The CDR3 is 14 residues long. Germline lookup yields CDR1 SGHDN and CDR2 FVKESK. The CDR3 DNA follows: TGTGCCAGCAGCCCTTCTTTGTCCGGAAACACCATATATTTT. This translates into CASSPSLSGNTIYF.

J is TRBJ1-2 and V is TRBV27, with TRBD1 matching 12 bases. V lost 2 bases to trimming and J lost 8 bases; unmatched junction nucleotides: 6. This CDR3 comprises 15 residues. The germline V gene encodes CDR1 MNHEY and CDR2 SMNVEV (reference sequence). The CDR3 is CASSLRGGTGGGYTF. The CDR3 bases are TGTGCCAGCAGTTTACGGGGTGGGACAGGGGGCGGCTACACCTTC.

This clone is a singleton in its sample. V and J are TRBV19 and TRBJ2-2; 8 bases line up with TRBD2. The junction had 7 bases not matched to a gene; V was cut back by 2 bases and J by 5 bases. The CDR3 length is 16 residues. The germline V gene encodes CDR1 LNHDA and CDR2 SQIVND (reference sequence). CDR3 region: CASSIRASGLTGELFF. The CDR3 nucleotides are TGTGCCAGTAGTATACGGGCTAGCGGGCTAACCGGGGAGCTGTTTTTT.

The genes are TRBV28 and TRBJ2-7; D might be TRBD2 (7 bases). CDR1 MDHEN and CDR2 SYDVKM come from the germline V gene. This CDR3 comprises 13 residues. V was cut by 3 bases and J by 5 bases, with 11 bases left in between. The CDR3 DNA is TGTGCCAGCAGTTTCGGGGGGCGGAACGAGCAGTACTTC. Its protein is CASSFGGRNEQYF.

This clone was observed a few times. The CDR3: CASTRDTISGYTF. In DNA, the CDR3 is TGTGCCAGTACAAGGGACACCATCTCAGGCTACACCTTC. The chain joins TRBV7-2 to TRBJ1-2, with D possibly TRBD1 on 6 matching bases. Trimming removed 9 bases from V and 8 bases from J, with 19 bases in between. The V gene's germline CDR1 is SGHTA and CDR2 FQGNSA. The CDR3 totals 13 residues.